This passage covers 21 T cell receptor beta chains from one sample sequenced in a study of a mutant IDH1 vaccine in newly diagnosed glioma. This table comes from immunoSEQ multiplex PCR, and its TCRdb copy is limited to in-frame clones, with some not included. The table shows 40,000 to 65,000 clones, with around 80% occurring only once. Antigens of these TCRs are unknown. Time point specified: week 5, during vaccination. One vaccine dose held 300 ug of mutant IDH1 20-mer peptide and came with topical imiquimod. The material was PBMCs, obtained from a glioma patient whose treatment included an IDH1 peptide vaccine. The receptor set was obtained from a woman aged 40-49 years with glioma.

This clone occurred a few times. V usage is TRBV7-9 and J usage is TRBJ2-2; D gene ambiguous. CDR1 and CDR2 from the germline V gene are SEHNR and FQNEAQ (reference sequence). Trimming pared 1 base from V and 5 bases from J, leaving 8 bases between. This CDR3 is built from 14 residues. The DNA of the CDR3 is TGTGCCAGCAGCTTAGGGGGTGAGACCGGGGAGCTGTTTTTT. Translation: CASSLGGETGELFF.

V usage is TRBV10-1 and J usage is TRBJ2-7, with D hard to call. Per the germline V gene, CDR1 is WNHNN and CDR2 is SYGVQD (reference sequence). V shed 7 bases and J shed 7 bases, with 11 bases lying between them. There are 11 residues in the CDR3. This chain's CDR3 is CASNPLWEQYF. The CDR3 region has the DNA TGCGCCAGCAACCCTCTTTGGGAGCAGTACTTC.

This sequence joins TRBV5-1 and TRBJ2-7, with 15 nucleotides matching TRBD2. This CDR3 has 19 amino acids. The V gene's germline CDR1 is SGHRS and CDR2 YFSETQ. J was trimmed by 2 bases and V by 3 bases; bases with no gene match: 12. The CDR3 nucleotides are TGCGCCAGCAGCTATACCTCCGGGACTAGCGGGGGGCGGGCCTACGAGCAGTACTTC. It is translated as CASSYTSGTSGGRAYEQYF.

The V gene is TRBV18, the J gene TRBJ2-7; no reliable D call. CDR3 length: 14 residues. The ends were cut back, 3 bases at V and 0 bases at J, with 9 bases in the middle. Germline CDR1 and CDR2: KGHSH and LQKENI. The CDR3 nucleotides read TGTGCCAGCTCACCCCATGCAGACTCCTACGAGCAGTACTTC. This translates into CASSPHADSYEQYF.

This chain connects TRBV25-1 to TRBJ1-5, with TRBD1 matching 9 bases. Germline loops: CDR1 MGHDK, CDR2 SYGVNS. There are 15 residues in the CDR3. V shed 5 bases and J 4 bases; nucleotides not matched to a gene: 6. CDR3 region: CASSWGGTGNQPQHF. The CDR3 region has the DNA TGTGCCAGCAGTTGGGGGGGGACAGGGAATCAGCCCCAGCATTTT.

The CDR3 DNA reads as TGTGCCAGCAGCCCGTCTTTCGGGGCTAGCGGGGGAGACTCCTACGAGCAGTACTTC. Amino acid sequence: CASSPSFGASGGDSYEQYF. The V and J genes are TRBV21-1 and TRBJ2-7; no check of the table's D call, TRBD2, against the DNA was made. TRBV21-1 is annotated as a pseudogene. This CDR3 region has 19 residues.

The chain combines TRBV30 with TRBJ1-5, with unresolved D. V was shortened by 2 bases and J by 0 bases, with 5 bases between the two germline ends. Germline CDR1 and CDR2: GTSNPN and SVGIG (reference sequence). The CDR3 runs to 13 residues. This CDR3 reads CAWSQDSNQPQHF. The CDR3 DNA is TGTGCCTGGAGTCAGGATAGCAATCAGCCCCAGCATTTT.

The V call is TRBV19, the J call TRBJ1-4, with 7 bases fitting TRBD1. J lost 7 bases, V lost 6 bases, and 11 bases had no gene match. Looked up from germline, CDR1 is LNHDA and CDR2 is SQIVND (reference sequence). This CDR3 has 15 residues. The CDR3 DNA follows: TGTGCCAGTAGCCTCGACAGGGACCAGGGTGAAAAACTGTTTTTT. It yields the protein CASSLDRDQGEKLFF.

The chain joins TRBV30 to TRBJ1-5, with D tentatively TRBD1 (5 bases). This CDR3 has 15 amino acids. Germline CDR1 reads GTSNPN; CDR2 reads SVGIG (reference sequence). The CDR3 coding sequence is TGTGCTTGTAAGATCGAGACAGCTTTAGATCAGCCCCAGCATTTT. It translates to CACKIETALDQPQHF. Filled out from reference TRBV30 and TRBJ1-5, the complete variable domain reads SQTIHQWPATLVQPVGSPLSLECTVEGTSNPNLYWYRQAAGRGLQLLFYSVGIGQISSEVPQNLSASRPQDRQFILSSKKLLLSDSGFYLCACKIETALDQPQHFGDGTRLSIL.

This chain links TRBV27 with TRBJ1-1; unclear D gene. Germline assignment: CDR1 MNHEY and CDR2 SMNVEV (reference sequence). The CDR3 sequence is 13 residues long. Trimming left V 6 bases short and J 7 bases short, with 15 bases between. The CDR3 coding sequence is TGTGCCAGCAGCCGCACGGGAACACTTGAAGCTTTCTTT. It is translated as CASSRTGTLEAFF.

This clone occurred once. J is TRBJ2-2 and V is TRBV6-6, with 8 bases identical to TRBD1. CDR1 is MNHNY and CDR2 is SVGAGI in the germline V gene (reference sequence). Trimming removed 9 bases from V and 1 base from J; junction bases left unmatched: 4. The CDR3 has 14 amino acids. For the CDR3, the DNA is TGTGCCAGTCAGGGGGCTTTGAACACCGGGGAGCTGTTTTTT. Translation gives CASQGALNTGELFF.

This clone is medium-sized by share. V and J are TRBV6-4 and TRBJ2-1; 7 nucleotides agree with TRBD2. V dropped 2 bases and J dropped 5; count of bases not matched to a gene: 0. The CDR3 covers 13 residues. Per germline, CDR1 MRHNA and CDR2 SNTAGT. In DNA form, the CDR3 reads TGTGCCAGCAGTGACGGGACTAACAATGAGCAGTTCTTC. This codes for CASSDGTNNEQFF.

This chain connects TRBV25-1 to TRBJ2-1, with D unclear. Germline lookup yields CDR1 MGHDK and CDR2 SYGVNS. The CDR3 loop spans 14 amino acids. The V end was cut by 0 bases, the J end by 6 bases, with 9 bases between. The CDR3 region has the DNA TGTGCCAGCAGTGAATATAACTTGCTCAATGAGCAGTTCTTC. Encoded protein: CASSEYNLLNEQFF.

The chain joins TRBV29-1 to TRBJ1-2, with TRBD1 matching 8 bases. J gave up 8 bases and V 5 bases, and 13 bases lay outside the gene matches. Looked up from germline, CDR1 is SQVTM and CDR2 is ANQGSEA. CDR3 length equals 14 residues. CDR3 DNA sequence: TGCAGCGTTTTACCCCAGGGGGCGCATAACGGCTACACCTTC. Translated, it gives CSVLPQGAHNGYTF.

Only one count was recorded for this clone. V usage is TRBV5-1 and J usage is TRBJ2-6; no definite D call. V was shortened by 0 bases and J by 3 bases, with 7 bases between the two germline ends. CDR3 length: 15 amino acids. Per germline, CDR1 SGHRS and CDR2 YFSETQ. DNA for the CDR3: TGCGCCAGCAGCTTGGCTGGGAATGGGGCCAACGTCCTGACTTTC. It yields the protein CASSLAGNGANVLTF.

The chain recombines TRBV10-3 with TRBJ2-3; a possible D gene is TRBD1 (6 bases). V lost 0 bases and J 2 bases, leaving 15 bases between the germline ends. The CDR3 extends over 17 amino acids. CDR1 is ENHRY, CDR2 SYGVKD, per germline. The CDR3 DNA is TGTGCCATCAGTGAGTCGAGGTGGGGGCCTGTCACAGATACGCAGTATTTT. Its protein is CAISESRWGPVTDTQYF.

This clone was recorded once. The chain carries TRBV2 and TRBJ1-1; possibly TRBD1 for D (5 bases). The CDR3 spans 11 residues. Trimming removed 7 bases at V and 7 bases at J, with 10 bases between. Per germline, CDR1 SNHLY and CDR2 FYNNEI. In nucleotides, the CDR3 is TGTGCCAGCACAACGCAGGGTGAAGCTTTCTTT. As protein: CASTTQGEAFF.

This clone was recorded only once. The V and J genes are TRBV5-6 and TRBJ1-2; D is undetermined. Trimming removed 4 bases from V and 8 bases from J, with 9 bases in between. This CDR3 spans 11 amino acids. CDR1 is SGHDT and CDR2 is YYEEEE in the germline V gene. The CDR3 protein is CASSTRRGYTF. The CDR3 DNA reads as TGTGCCAGCAGCACTAGACGGGGCTACACCTTC.

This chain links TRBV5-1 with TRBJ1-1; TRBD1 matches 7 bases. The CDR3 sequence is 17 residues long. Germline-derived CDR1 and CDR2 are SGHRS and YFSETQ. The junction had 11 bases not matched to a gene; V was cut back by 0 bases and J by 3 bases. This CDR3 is CASSLGLHGTAYTEAFF. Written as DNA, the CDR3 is TGCGCCAGCAGCTTGGGCCTCCACGGGACAGCCTACACTGAAGCTTTCTTT.

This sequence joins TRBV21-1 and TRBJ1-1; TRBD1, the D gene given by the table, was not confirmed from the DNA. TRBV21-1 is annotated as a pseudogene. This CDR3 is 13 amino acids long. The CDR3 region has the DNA TGTGCCAGCAGCACTCACAGGGTCGCTGAAGCTTTCTTT. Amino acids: CASSTHRVAEAFF.

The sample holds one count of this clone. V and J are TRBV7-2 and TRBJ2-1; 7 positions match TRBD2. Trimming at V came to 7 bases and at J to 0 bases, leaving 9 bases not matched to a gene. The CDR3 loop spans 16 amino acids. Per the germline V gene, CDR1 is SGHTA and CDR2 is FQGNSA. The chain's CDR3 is CASIKSGMSSYNEQFF. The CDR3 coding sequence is TGTGCCAGCATCAAGAGCGGGATGAGCTCCTACAATGAGCAGTTCTTC.